This T cell receptor beta chain was sequenced in a study of beta chain features in type 1 diabetes listed by TCRdb under 2018. With regard to the full study: Mean age, gender distribution, total cell number and subset yield were not different between patients and healthy donors. A total of some 100,000,000 sorted cells were examined across all samples, and a strong correlation was observed between cell number per subset and RNA yield. Regulatory and stem cell-like memory subsets were obtained from only 8 patients and about 8 healthy donors, while naive and central memory subsets were obtained from all 30 or so donors. In the study, recently diagnosed type 1 diabetes patients and matched healthy donors were compared on the TCRB repertoires of their sorted circulating CD4+ T cell subsets.

The germline V gene yields LGHNA for CDR1 and YSLEER for CDR2. From the cysteine up to the phenylalanine, the CDR3 has a length of 20 residues. This entry keeps only the CDR3 DNA: 60 bases, framed from base 1. V and J are trimmed by 4 bases and 0 bases, and the gene matches miss 17 bases of the junction. From each donor, a single peripheral blood sample of 100 to 150 mL on average was drawn into heparinised tubes. Naive, central memory, regulatory and stem cell-like memory CD4+ T cells were sorted on a BD FACSAria II using a panel including CD45RO, CCR7, CD25, CD127, CD95 and CD27. All sorted populations exceeded 95% purity. PBMCs were isolated immediately by Lymphoprep density gradient centrifugation and stained directly without culture. To minimize batch effects, samples were stained and sorted in pairs, one healthy donor with one patient per experiment. With regard to this clone: It has no known antigen specificity. No base quality values were provided; no much bigger clone lies one nucleotide off.

All of the isolated RNA was reverse transcribed with the High Capacity cDNA Reverse Transcription Kit, so expressed TCRB transcripts were sequenced. Naive, central memory and regulatory T cell samples underwent deep immunoSEQ sequencing, averaging roughly 3.5 million total reads per sample. Sorted cells were lysed in RLT buffer and RNA was extracted with DNase-treated RNeasy Micro or Mini kits, depending on cell number. Each cell subset was processed on its own to prevent cross-contamination, while patient and healthy donor samples were processed together. TCRB sequences were amplified from cDNA with the immunoSEQ multiplex PCR, producing 87-bp fragments spanning the CDR3 region. Sequencing of the amplicons was done on the Illumina HiSeq platform. Per the authors' processing: Synthetic template baselines were used to correct PCR bias computationally, reads within Hamming distance 2 were collapsed, and singletons that could not be merged were discarded. Reads were aligned against IMGT so that V, D and J genes, CDR3 length and insertions or deletions at six rearrangement sites could be assigned. Clonotype counts were normalized to sorted cell number within each subset before computing true diversity and Gini coefficients with the tcR R package. The overlap coefficient, calculated on TCRB nucleotide sequences, was used to measure repertoire sharing. As a proxy for the pre-selection repertoire, out-of-frame TCRB sequences from naive cells were analyzed. TCRdb mirrors the immuneACCESS table, restricted to in-frame sequences. Some clones are absent from its copies; in checked studies, under half trace to an unresolved V gene, and the reason for the others is unknown. Clone size and V and J calls were adopted from that table, with D and trimming inferred from the DNA. This sample comprises 200,000 to 300,000 clones, roughly 21% of them detected only once. The ten largest clones take up 0.028% of the sample.

Study-wide findings and limitations: HLA sub-analyses involved small numbers of individuals, so any influence of HLA type on TCRB rearrangement remained unresolved. Fewer insertions and more nucleotide deletions at VDJ recombination sites were observed in patients with type 1 diabetes, implying thymic rearrangement abnormalities. Naive, central memory and regulatory TCRB repertoires appeared more similar among patients than among healthy donors. A moderate but significant shortening of TCRB CDR3 length was observed in type 1 diabetes patients in all four CD4+ subsets. Because cDNA was sequenced instead of genomic DNA, activated cells with high expression could be over-represented, although the groups did not differ in activation or CD3 levels. Shorter templates might have been favored by PCR, but patient and control samples were amplified and corrected together, so both groups would have been affected equally by any skew.

The clonotype was recovered from a woman between 40 and 55 years old with type 1 diabetes. The V and J segments used are TRBV4-3 and TRBJ2-2; TRBD1 agrees with 7 junctional bases. Sequenced: naive CD4+ T cells from blood. The label giving this sample's cell subset or site can be read as: true naive CD4+ T cells. The DNA sequence is as follows: TGCGCCAGCAGCCTTAGAGGTTTCGGGACAGCCACATCGAACACCGGGGAGCTGTTTTTT. Protein translation: CASSLRGFGTATSNTGELFF.